The source of this T cell receptor beta chain is a study of immune cell composition in non-small cell lung cancer. The method was immunoSEQ multiplex PCR; TCRdb's version includes in-frame clones alone and lacks a portion of them. In the table there are some 2,100 clones, around 89% of which are singletons. The origin of this receptor is a human donor with non-small cell lung cancer. Sequencing was carried out using lung tumor tissue.

As DNA, the CDR3 is TGCGCCAGCAGCTTGGAAGGAGGGTCTGGAAACACCATATATTTT. It encodes CASSLEGGSGNTIYF. The chain uses TRBV5-1 and TRBJ1-3, with no clear D. Trimming left V 0 bases short and J 1 base short, with 8 bases between. CDR3 length: 15 residues. The germline V gene encodes CDR1 SGHRS and CDR2 YFSETQ.